A single sample is the source of the 14 T cell receptor beta chains below, sequenced in a study of T-cell memory formation after mild COVID-19. In TCRdb, the 5' RACE reads were re-called with MiXCR into one record per CDR3 protein. Of over 150,000 distinct CDR3 sequences in the sample, approximately 13% were seen once. The specimen was PBMCs or a T cell subset sorted from them (not recorded which). The receptors come from a man aged 18 to 29 who had mild COVID-19 (a few samples of this study predate the infection). Cell type and time point are not known.

This clonotype was counted only a few times. V gene TRBV24-1 combines with J gene TRBJ1-6; TRBD1 is a possible D gene (6 bases). The V gene lost 2 bases and the J gene lost 8 bases, with 15 bases spanning the gap. This CDR3 is built from 16 residues. Germline CDR1 KGHDR, CDR2 SFDVKD. CDR3 sequence reads: CATSDSSTGLDSPLHF. DNA for the CDR3: TGTGCCACCAGTGATTCGTCGACAGGATTAGATTCACCCCTCCACTTT.

The chain couples TRBV5-1 to TRBJ1-5; unclear D gene. V lost 4 bases, J lost 0 bases, and 11 bases lay in between. The CDR3 runs to 15 residues. Germline V lookup: CDR1 SGHRS, CDR2 YFSETQ. The CDR3 bases are TGCGCCAGCAGCGTAGCCGGTCTTAGCAATCAGCCCCAGCATTTT. Translating gives CASSVAGLSNQPQHF.

CDR3 DNA sequence: TGTGCCAGCAGAAAGGGACATCAGCCCCAGCATTTT. Protein: CASRKGHQPQHF. The chain recombines TRBV6-2 or TRBV6-3 with TRBJ1-5, with D possibly TRBD1 on 5 matching bases. This CDR3 is built from 12 residues. Germline loops: CDR1 MNHEY, CDR2 SVGEGT. V dropped 6 bases and J dropped 5 bases, with 8 bases sitting between them.

The gene calls are TRBV5-1 and TRBJ1-1; unclear D gene. The germline V and J ends were trimmed by 0 bases and 1 base, with 10 bases remaining between them. This CDR3 comprises 15 residues. Germline CDR1 is SGHRS and CDR2 is YFSETQ. The CDR3 loop is CASSLVPAPNTEAFF. DNA of the CDR3: TGCGCCAGCAGCTTGGTTCCAGCCCCGAACACTGAAGCTTTCTTT.

The chain links TRBV6-5 to TRBJ1-4; the match to TRBD1 covers 9 bases. This CDR3 region has 14 residues. CDR1 and CDR2 (germline): MNHEY, SVGAGI. Trimming removed 6 bases from V and 11 bases from J; junction bases left unmatched: 10. The CDR3, as DNA: TGTGCCAGCAGACGGACAGGGGCGCGAACCAAACTGTTTTTT. Translated: CASRRTGARTKLFF.

This clonotype was detected a few times. The V gene is TRBV4-3, the J gene TRBJ2-5; D assignment may be TRBD1 or TRBD2 (5 bases each). The CDR3 is 14 amino acids. Looked up from germline, CDR1 is LGHNA and CDR2 is YSLEER. The V end was cut by 4 bases, the J end by 5 bases, with 14 bases between. Written as DNA, the CDR3 is TGCGCCAGCAGCCTCCGGCGAGAGGGGGAGACCCAGTACTTC. Translation gives CASSLRREGETQYF.

This chain links TRBV3-1 with TRBJ1-1; D remains ambiguous. Germline CDR1 and CDR2: LGHDT and YNNKEL (reference sequence). The CDR3 contains 14 residues. V lost 2 bases, J lost 1 base, and 8 bases lay in between. This CDR3 is CASSQSWQNTEAFF. The DNA for the CDR3 is TGTGCCAGCAGCCAATCCTGGCAGAACACTGAAGCTTTCTTT.

The rearrangement joins TRBV7-2 to TRBJ2-4; unclear D gene. Trimming took off 1 base at V and 2 bases at J, with 3 bases between the two ends. CDR1 and CDR2 from the germline V gene are SGHTA and FQGNSA. CDR3 size: 13 residues. In nucleotides, the CDR3 is TGTGCCAGCAGCTTAGTAACCAAAAACATTCAGTACTTC. The encoded protein is CASSLVTKNIQYF.

The chain employs TRBV7-2 and TRBJ2-7; 9 bases map to TRBD2. The CDR3 covers 17 residues. V was pared by 5 bases and J by 1 base, with 12 bases of the junction left unmatched. Germline CDR1 SGHTA, CDR2 FQGNSA. DNA for the CDR3: TGTGCCAGCAGCGGTAGCGGGGGTGCCTTCGTGTCCTACGAGCAGTACGTC. This codes for CASSGSGGAFVSYEQYV.

The sample holds a few counts of this clonotype. The chain links TRBV5-1 to TRBJ1-2; D possibly corresponds to TRBD1 (5 bases). V lost 0 bases and J lost 8, with 14 bases in between. The germline V gene encodes CDR1 SGHRS and CDR2 YFSETQ. CDR3 size: 14 residues. The CDR3 nucleotides are TGCGCCAGCAGCTTGGGTCAGCTCCAGGGCGGCTACACCTTC. Residues: CASSLGQLQGGYTF.

CDR3 nucleotides: TGTGCCAGCAGCGCGATCAGATTGCCGGATACGCAGTATTTT. This sequence encodes CASSAIRLPDTQYF. V is TRBV7-9 and J is TRBJ2-3, with D unresolved. The CDR3 consists of 14 residues. V shed 5 bases and J shed 6 bases, with 15 bases lying between them. The germline V gene has CDR1 SEHNR and CDR2 FQNEAQ (reference sequence).

This clonotype was found a few times. The V call is TRBV12-3 or TRBV12-4, the J call TRBJ1-2; D might be TRBD1 (5 bases). Trimming left V 1 base short and J 8 bases short, with 17 bases between. CDR3 length: 15 amino acids. The CDR3 DNA is TGTGCCAGCAGTTTAGGGTCGCCTAGGGGTTGGGGCTACACCTTC. It is translated as CASSLGSPRGWGYTF.

Many counts were recorded for this clonotype. V and J are TRBV5-1 and TRBJ2-7; unclear D gene. This CDR3 is 11 amino acids long. V dropped 4 bases and J dropped 4 bases, with 6 bases sitting between them. The germline CDR1 and CDR2 sequences are SGHRS and YFSETQ. CDR3 DNA sequence: TGCGCCAGCAGCGAAGGTTACGAGCAGTACTTC. Its protein product is CASSEGYEQYF.

The genes are TRBV6-2 or TRBV6-3 and TRBJ1-5, with D tentatively TRBD1 (6 bases). This CDR3 contains 15 residues. Trimming cost V 6 bases and J 2 bases, with 14 bases left between them. Germline V CDR1 and CDR2: MNHEY, SVGEGT. The CDR3 loop reads CASRGGGFGNQPQHF. The CDR3 DNA sequence: TGTGCCAGCAGAGGAGGGGGTTTCGGCAATCAGCCCCAGCATTTT.